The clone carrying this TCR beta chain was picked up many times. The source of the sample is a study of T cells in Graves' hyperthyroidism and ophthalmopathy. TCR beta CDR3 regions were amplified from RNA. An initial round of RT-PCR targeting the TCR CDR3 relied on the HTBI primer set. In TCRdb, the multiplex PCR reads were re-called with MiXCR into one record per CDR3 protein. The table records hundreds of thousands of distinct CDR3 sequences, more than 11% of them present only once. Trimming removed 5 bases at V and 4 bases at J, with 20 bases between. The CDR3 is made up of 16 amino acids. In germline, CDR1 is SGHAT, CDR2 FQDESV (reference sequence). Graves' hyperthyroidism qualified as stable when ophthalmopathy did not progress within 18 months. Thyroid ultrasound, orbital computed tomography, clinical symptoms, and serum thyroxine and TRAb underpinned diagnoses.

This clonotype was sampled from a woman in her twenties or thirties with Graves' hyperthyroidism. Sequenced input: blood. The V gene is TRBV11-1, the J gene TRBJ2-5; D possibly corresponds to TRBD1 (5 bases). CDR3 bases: TGTGCCAGCAGCCGATCGGCCTCAGGGTCGGTAGAGACCCAGTACTTC. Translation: CASSRSASGSVETQYF.